The 5 T cell receptor beta chains below come from one sample, sequenced in a study of CD8 T cells in ankylosing spondylitis. Using its own MiXCR run on the 5' RACE reads, TCRdb lists one record per CDR3 protein. The sample contains about 340,000 distinct CDR3 sequences, 20% to 25% of which appear only once. Input material: blood, either unsorted or a sorted T cell fraction (not recorded which). These receptors originate from a male donor with ankylosing spondylitis or in good health (not recorded which).

This sequence joins TRBV20-1 and TRBJ2-7; 8 nucleotides match TRBD1. V gave up 1 base and J gave up 2 bases; unmatched junction bases: 4. Looked up from germline, CDR1 is DFQATT and CDR2 is SNEGSKA (reference sequence). The CDR3 extends over 14 amino acids. The CDR3 protein is CSARVATGAYEQYF. In nucleotides, the CDR3 is TGCAGTGCTAGAGTTGCGACAGGGGCCTACGAGCAGTACTTC.

The CDR3 DNA reads as TGTGCCAGCAGTTTTGTCAGGGGCTACGAGCAGTACTTC. The encoded protein is CASSFVRGYEQYF. J is TRBJ2-7 and V is TRBV12-3 or TRBV12-4, with D tentatively TRBD1 (6 bases). V shed 3 bases and J shed 3 bases, with 9 bases lying between them. This CDR3 spans 13 amino acids.

The rearrangement joins TRBV7-2 to TRBJ2-7; no reliable D call. Germline CDR1 is SGHTA and CDR2 is FQGNSA. The CDR3 covers 13 residues. Trimming cost V 6 bases and J 3 bases, with 12 bases left between them. The CDR3 region has the DNA TGTGCCAGCAGTTCCCGCCCTATCTACGAGCAGTACTTC. Translation: CASSSRPIYEQYF. Drawing the rest from reference TRBV7-2 and TRBJ2-7, the complete variable domain is GAGVSQSPSNKVTEKGKDVELRCDPISGHTALYWYRQSLGQGLEFLIYFQGNSAPDKSGLPSDRFSAERTGGSVSTLTIQRTQQEDSAVYLCASSSRPIYEQYFGPGTRLTVT.

J is TRBJ2-1 and V is TRBV5-1; 8 nucleotides match TRBD1. From germline, CDR1 is SGHRS and CDR2 YFSETQ. This CDR3 spans 16 amino acids. V lost 4 bases and J lost 1; bases outside the gene matches: 7. The CDR3 sequence: CASSPRQGQSYNEQFF. The CDR3 DNA is TGCGCCAGCAGCCCCCGACAGGGGCAATCCTACAATGAGCAGTTCTTC.

Only a few counts were recorded for this clonotype. The V gene is TRBV5-4, the J gene TRBJ2-3; 10 nucleotides line up with TRBD1. There are 20 residues in the CDR3. The ends lost 3 bases at V and 0 bases at J; junction bases unmatched: 16. Looked up from germline, CDR1 is SGHNT and CDR2 is YYREEE (reference sequence). This CDR3 reads CASSSSGTGDGVGSTDTQYF. CDR3 DNA: TGTGCCAGCAGCTCCTCCGGGACAGGGGACGGGGTTGGTAGCACAGATACGCAGTATTTT.